The 31 T cell receptor beta chains presented below share a single source sample, sequenced in a study of shared clonotypes between healthy human individuals. Method: immunoSEQ multiplex PCR; TCRdb's copy keeps in-frame clones and lacks some. The table lists under 2,500,000 clones, 90% to 96% of them singletons. Sequencing was done on a sample of naive CD4+ T cells sorted from blood. Subset in this sample: CD45RA+ positively selected. The receptors shown here come from a man aged 18 to 29 in good health.

The gene calls are TRBV5-1 and TRBJ2-7; 10 nucleotides align to TRBD2. The V gene's germline CDR1 is SGHRS and CDR2 YFSETQ. J gave up 7 bases and V 3 bases, and 7 bases lay outside the gene matches. CDR3 size: 14 residues. This CDR3 is CASSSTSGPGEQYF. DNA for the CDR3: TGCGCCAGCAGCTCGACTAGCGGGCCGGGGGAGCAGTACTTC. Full variable domain (remainder filled in from reference TRBV5-1 and TRBJ2-7): KAGVTQTPRYLIKTRGQQVTLSCSPISGHRSVSWYQQTPGQGLQFLFEYFSETQRNKGNFPGRFSGRQFSNSRSEMNVSTLELGDSALYLCASSSTSGPGEQYFGPGTRLTVT.

Here the CDR3 DNA reads TGTGCCAGCAGTACCCAGGGGGATCGCACAGATACGCAGTATTTT. This translates into CASSTQGDRTDTQYF. The chain couples TRBV6-1 to TRBJ2-3, with 7 bases aligning to TRBD1. CDR1 and CDR2 from the germline V gene are MNHNS and SASEGT. CDR3 size: 15 residues. The J segment lost 1 base and the V segment lost 5 bases, leaving 6 bases of the junction unmatched.

The chain links TRBV4-1 to TRBJ2-3; 8 bases fit TRBD2. Looked up from germline, CDR1 is MGHRA and CDR2 is YSYEKL. The CDR3 covers 17 residues. V was clipped by 2 bases and J by 2 bases; unmatched bases: 9. CDR3 loop: CASSQRGLGGITDTQYF. The CDR3 bases are TGCGCCAGCAGCCAAAGGGGACTAGGGGGAATCACAGATACGCAGTATTTT.

As regards this clone: Other DNA variants within this sample encode the same CDR3. The V gene is TRBV11-2, the J gene TRBJ2-7; D uncertain. This CDR3 comprises 11 residues. V shed 1 base and J shed 5 bases, with 3 bases lying between them. Germline V gene sequence: CDR1 SGHAT, CDR2 FQNNGV. For the CDR3, the DNA is TGTGCCAGCAGCTTAGGTGACGAGCAGTACTTC. Translation: CASSLGDEQYF.

V gene TRBV5-1 combines with J gene TRBJ1-6; no firm D call. V dropped 5 bases and J dropped 6 bases, with 9 bases sitting between them. The length of the CDR3 is 13 residues. The germline CDR1 and CDR2 sequences are SGHRS and YFSETQ. The CDR3 is CASRSTLNSPLHF. Written as DNA, the CDR3 is TGCGCCAGCAGATCTACTCTTAATTCACCCCTCCACTTT.

The chain recombines TRBV7-2 with TRBJ1-1; D gene unclear. The CDR3 totals 13 residues. Germline lookup yields CDR1 SGHTA and CDR2 FQGNSA. Trimming removed 5 bases at V and 2 bases at J, with 9 bases between. CDR3 in amino acids: CASSINPNTEAFF. The CDR3 DNA reads TGTGCCAGCAGCATAAACCCTAACACTGAAGCTTTCTTT. Full variable domain (missing parts from reference TRBV7-2 and TRBJ1-1): GAGVSQSPSNKVTEKGKDVELRCDPISGHTALYWYRQSLGQGLEFLIYFQGNSAPDKSGLPSDRFSAERTGGSVSTLTIQRTQQEDSAVYLCASSINPNTEAFFGQGTRLTVV.

To note about this clone: One end of the junction does not line up with germline, which may come from a read error. V is TRBV7-7 and J is TRBJ2-1; 10 positions agree with TRBD1. CDR1 is SSHAT, CDR2 FNYEAQ, per germline (reference sequence). The CDR3 is 14 residues long. The CDR3 DNA sequence: TGTGCTAGCAGCTTGGGGACAGGGGACAATGAGCAGTTCTTC. Its translation is CASSLGTGDNEQFF.

The V and J genes are TRBV5-4 and TRBJ2-7; D unclear. The germline V and J ends were trimmed by 5 bases and 2 bases, with 17 bases remaining between them. In germline, CDR1 is SGHNT, CDR2 YYREEE (reference sequence). CDR3 length: 15 residues. The CDR3 spells CASSSYGQFTYEQYF. The CDR3 bases are TGTGCCAGCAGTTCTTACGGGCAGTTCACCTACGAGCAGTACTTC.

This chain connects TRBV28 to TRBJ1-3; a weak D match, TRBD1 (6 bases). This CDR3 region has 20 residues. Germline V lookup: CDR1 MDHEN, CDR2 SYDVKM. Deletions cut 1 base from V and 0 bases from J, with 22 bases between. The CDR3 reads CASSLYRTDTATYSGNTIYF. CDR3 nucleotide sequence: TGTGCCAGCAGTTTATACCGGACAGATACGGCCACCTACTCTGGAAACACCATATATTTT.

The chain is built from TRBV5-6 and TRBJ2-6; D gene ambiguous. Germline loops: CDR1 SGHDT, CDR2 YYEEEE. The V end was cut by 4 bases, the J end by 0 bases, with 8 bases between. CDR3 size: 15 residues. For the CDR3, the DNA is TGTGCCAGCAGCCTCTGGGACTCTGGGGCCAACGTCCTGACTTTC. Protein sequence: CASSLWDSGANVLTF.

The V gene is TRBV6-1, the J gene TRBJ1-4; 7 bases agree with TRBD1. With V trimmed by 4 bases and J by 7 bases, 9 bases remained unmatched. The CDR3 is made up of 15 amino acids. The germline V gene encodes CDR1 MNHNS and CDR2 SASEGT. The DNA for the CDR3 is TGTGCCAGCAGTGTAAACAGGGGCCGTGGTGAAAAACTGTTTTTT. Amino acid sequence: CASSVNRGRGEKLFF.

This clone was observed once. This specimen includes other DNA sequences encoding the same CDR3. This chain links TRBV6-6 with TRBJ2-5; no definite D call. Germline CDR1 reads MNHNY; CDR2 reads SVGAGI (reference sequence). Trimming took off 6 bases at V and 2 bases at J, with 4 bases between the two ends. The CDR3 is 11 amino acids. The CDR3 DNA reads TGTGCCAGCAGCCGTCAAGAGACCCAGTACTTC. Encoded protein: CASSRQETQYF.

The chain is built from TRBV5-6 and TRBJ1-4, with D unclear. V was pared by 4 bases and J by 0 bases, with 7 bases between. Looked up from germline, CDR1 is SGHDT and CDR2 is YYEEEE. The CDR3 has 14 residues. The CDR3 sequence is CASSPTSTNEKLFF. The DNA for the CDR3 is TGTGCCAGCAGCCCAACTTCAACTAATGAAAAACTGTTTTTT.

The gene calls are TRBV5-6 and TRBJ2-7, with D perhaps TRBD1 (6 bases). Deletions cut 2 bases from V and 1 base from J, with 13 bases between. This CDR3 is built from 15 residues. Germline CDR1 SGHDT, CDR2 YYEEEE. CDR3 bases: TGTGCCAGCAGCTTTGGGGGCAGGGCTTCCTACGAGCAGTACTTC. This encodes CASSFGGRASYEQYF.

In regard to this clone: Other DNA variants within this sample encode the same CDR3. J is TRBJ1-1 and V is TRBV7-9; D is undetermined. The germline V and J ends were trimmed by 0 bases and 2 bases, with 4 bases remaining between them. This CDR3 has 13 amino acids. Germline V gene sequence: CDR1 SEHNR, CDR2 FQNEAQ (reference sequence). Here the CDR3 reads CASSLALNTEAFF. In DNA, the CDR3 is TGTGCCAGCAGCTTAGCCCTAAACACTGAAGCTTTCTTT.

The rearrangement links TRBV10-1 to TRBJ2-3; tentative D call: TRBD1 (5 bases). The CDR3 consists of 15 residues. Trimming removed 2 bases at V and 1 base at J, with 10 bases between. Germline V gene sequence: CDR1 WNHNN, CDR2 SYGVQD (reference sequence). The CDR3 region is CASSEGALGTDTQYF. Here the CDR3 DNA reads TGCGCCAGCAGTGAGGGGGCGCTGGGCACAGATACGCAGTATTTT.

Concerning this clone: Additional DNA sequences in this sample encode the identical CDR3. The rearrangement links TRBV29-1 to TRBJ1-1; no firm D call. V was pared by 4 bases and J by 0 bases, with 9 bases between. Germline V gene sequence: CDR1 SQVTM, CDR2 ANQGSEA. CDR3 size: 13 residues. The CDR3 protein is CSVVLRMNTEAFF. Written as DNA, the CDR3 is TGCAGCGTTGTACTCAGGATGAACACTGAAGCTTTCTTT.

The chain couples TRBV5-1 to TRBJ2-5, with 10 nucleotides matching TRBD1. This CDR3 comprises 15 residues. Trimming removed 4 bases from V and 5 bases from J; junction bases left unmatched: 8. The V gene's germline CDR1 is SGHRS and CDR2 YFSETQ. The CDR3 reads CASSTPRGQGETQYF. In nucleotides, the CDR3 is TGCGCCAGCAGCACCCCGAGGGGACAGGGGGAGACCCAGTACTTC.

The chain links TRBV10-1 to TRBJ2-7, with D possibly being TRBD1 (5 bases). The CDR3 is made up of 12 amino acids. CDR1 WNHNN and CDR2 SYGVQD come from the germline V gene (reference sequence). The V and J ends lost 10 bases and 1 base respectively, with 11 bases between them. CDR3 sequence reads: CATHQGSYEQYF. The DNA for the CDR3 is TGCGCCACCCACCAGGGTTCCTACGAGCAGTACTTC.

The chain uses TRBV4-1 and TRBJ1-6; the D gene is possibly TRBD1 (5 bases). Between the trimmed V and J ends, which lost 0 bases and 14 bases, there was a span of 11 bases. This CDR3 is 13 amino acids long. CDR1 is MGHRA, CDR2 YSYEKL, per germline. The CDR3, as DNA: TGCGCCAGCAGCCAAGAAGGGGAGTACACCCTCCACTTT. Translated: CASSQEGEYTLHF.

The sample holds one count of this clone. The rearrangement uses TRBV5-1 and TRBJ2-5; the D gene is possibly TRBD2 (6 bases). The V and J ends lost 6 bases and 5 bases respectively, with 14 bases between them. Per germline, CDR1 SGHRS and CDR2 YFSETQ. The CDR3 is 13 residues long. The CDR3 DNA is TGCGCCAGCACCCCCCCGGGGAGGGAGACCCAGTACTTC. It translates to CASTPPGRETQYF.

J is TRBJ2-5 and V is TRBV15, with 8 bases that match TRBD2. Germline loops: CDR1 LNHNV, CDR2 YYDKDF (reference sequence). The V segment lost 0 bases and the J segment 5 bases; nucleotides outside the gene matches: 5. There are 15 residues in the CDR3. The CDR3 spells CATSRDSGVWETQYF. The DNA of the CDR3 is TGTGCCACCAGCAGAGATAGCGGGGTTTGGGAGACCCAGTACTTC.

This clone appeared once. V is TRBV6-5 and J is TRBJ1-2; D remains unclear. Between the trimmed V and J ends, which lost 6 bases and 2 bases, there was a span of 4 bases. This CDR3 spans 11 amino acids. Per germline, CDR1 MNHEY and CDR2 SVGAGI. The chain's CDR3 is CASRWNYGYTF. In DNA form, the CDR3 reads TGTGCCAGCAGATGGAACTATGGCTACACCTTC.

This clone has only one observation. The genes are TRBV25-1 and TRBJ2-3; D is unresolved. This CDR3 comprises 13 residues. Trimming stripped 5 bases from V and 2 bases from J, with 8 bases between. Germline CDR1 and CDR2: MGHDK and SYGVNS. CDR3 sequence (DNA): TGTGCCAGCAGTTATGCCTCCACAGATACGCAGTATTTT. It encodes CASSYASTDTQYF.

This clone was recorded only once. This rearrangement joins TRBV6-1 to TRBJ2-1; a weak D match, TRBD2 (5 bases). CDR1 MNHNS and CDR2 SASEGT come from the germline V gene. CDR3 length: 12 amino acids. V lost 10 bases and J lost 8, with 15 bases in between. The CDR3 DNA reads TGTGCCACCCTGGACGGGATCTATGAGCAGTTCTTC. Amino acids: CATLDGIYEQFF.

The chain has TRBV11-3 and TRBJ2-7, with D hard to call. There are 12 residues in the CDR3. Germline CDR1 reads SGHNT; CDR2 reads YENEEA. The germline V and J ends were trimmed by 4 bases and 7 bases, with 11 bases remaining between them. CDR3 residues: CASSYGFGEQYF. The CDR3 DNA reads TGTGCCAGCAGCTATGGTTTCGGGGAGCAGTACTTC.

J is TRBJ2-1 and V is TRBV5-8, with TRBD1 as a possible D gene (6 bases). Germline CDR1 reads SGHTS; CDR2 reads YDEGEE. CDR3 length equals 16 residues. The ends were cut back, 6 bases at V and 4 bases at J, with 20 bases in the middle. As DNA, the CDR3 is TGTGCCAGCACCCTGGTGGGGACAACATTATACAATGAGCAGTTCTTC. This translates into CASTLVGTTLYNEQFF.

This chain uses TRBV25-1 with TRBJ2-2, with D hard to call. With 5 bases removed from V and 6 bases from J, the gap between germline ends came to 16 bases. The length of the CDR3 is 15 residues. Per germline, CDR1 MGHDK and CDR2 SYGVNS. CDR3 sequence (DNA): TGTGCCAGCAGTAGCCTTTGGGGTGGGGCCGGGGAGCTGTTTTTT. Encoded protein: CASSSLWGGAGELFF.

This chain links TRBV2 with TRBJ2-1, with D uncertain. V gave up 4 bases and J gave up 9 bases, with 10 bases separating them. Germline V CDR1 and CDR2: SNHLY, FYNNEI. This CDR3 region has 12 residues. DNA for the CDR3: TGTGCCAGCAGTGCTTCTGTCGGTGAGCAGTTCTTC. Translated: CASSASVGEQFF.

V and J are TRBV30 and TRBJ1-1; 8 nucleotides agree with TRBD1. Germline V lookup: CDR1 GTSNPN, CDR2 SVGIG (reference sequence). With 3 bases clipped from V and 5 bases from J, the junction kept 8 bases outside the gene matches. The CDR3 spans 14 residues. CDR3 sequence: CAWSISRGLTEAFF. CDR3 nucleotides: TGTGCCTGGAGCATCAGCAGGGGGCTAACTGAAGCTTTCTTT. Full variable domain (outside the CDR3, taken from reference TRBV30 and TRBJ1-1): SQTIHQWPATLVQPVGSPLSLECTVEGTSNPNLYWYRQAAGRGLQLLFYSVGIGQISSEVPQNLSASRPQDRQFILSSKKLLLSDSGFYLCAWSISRGLTEAFFGQGTRLTVV.

Details on this clone: Other DNA sequences in this specimen translate into the identical CDR3. The chain combines TRBV10-3 with TRBJ2-7; possibly TRBD1 for D (6 bases). V lost 3 bases and J 1 base, leaving 10 bases between the germline ends. The CDR3 loop spans 14 amino acids. Germline V gene data show CDR1 as ENHRY and CDR2 as SYGVKD. CDR3 sequence reads: CAISDGTPSYEQYF. CDR3 sequence (DNA): TGTGCCATCAGTGACGGGACACCATCCTACGAGCAGTACTTC.